This entry features one T cell receptor beta chain sequence. This specimen comes from a study of blood T cell repertoires in COVID-19. On the study more broadly: The United States, Italy and Spain were the sources of the acute and convalescent COVID-19 samples. T cells, B-cell-depleted T cells, or PBMCs supplied cDNA or gDNA.

The V gene lost 1 base and the J gene lost 2 bases, with 21 bases spanning the gap. The CDR3 loop spans 19 amino acids. Germline V gives CDR1 LGHNA, CDR2 YNFKEQ. TCRdb keeps only in-frame clones here, not all; method: immunoSEQ multiplex PCR. The repertoire includes roughly 110,000 clones, around nine tenths of them detected once, and less than 1.5% sits in the top ten. This sequence was found in a woman aged 25 to 39 with acute or convalescent COVID-19. The sample taken for sequencing was peripheral blood. This chain joins TRBV4-2 and TRBJ1-5; D is perhaps TRBD1 (6 bases). For the CDR3, the DNA is TGTGCCAGCAGCCAAGCTCCCGGGCAGGGGCGATATGGCAATCAGCCCCAGCATTTT. It specifies CASSQAPGQGRYGNQPQHF.